This T cell receptor (beta chain) was recorded in a study of shared clonotypes between healthy human individuals. Across the study: Each donor's CD8 memory used one plate, CD8 naive two, each CD4 subset three. Notes on the study in general: Naive CD4 clonotypes overlapped across a handful of donors at roughly 5.1%.

The V end was cut by 3 bases, the J end by 1 base, with 17 bases between. Germline CDR1 LNHDA, CDR2 SQIVND (reference sequence). The CDR3 consists of 17 residues. Methods used by the authors: There were no quality scores in the junction-only immunoSEQ sequences, so filtering differed. The method was immunoSEQ multiplex PCR; TCRdb's version includes in-frame clones alone and lacks a portion of them. V and J calls and clone size are given by that table; D and trimming were obtained from the DNA. The data contain some 360,000 clones, around four fifths of them singletons. About this clone itself: Antigen specificity is unknown.

The chain joins TRBV19 to TRBJ2-3; unclear D gene. The TCR sequence derives from a man aged 25-45 years in good health. The material sequenced was memory CD4+ T cells sorted from blood. Noted subset: CD45RA-negative fraction. The CDR3 sequence is CASSILPGASGTDTQYF. The CDR3, as DNA: TGTGCCAGTAGTATCCTGCCAGGAGCTAGTGGCACAGATACGCAGTATTTT. Based on the CDR3 plus reference TRBV19 and TRBJ2-3, the full variable domain is DGGITQSPKYLFRKEGQNVTLSCEQNLNHDAMYWYRQDPGQGLRLIYYSQIVNDFQKGDIAEGYSVSREKKESFPLTVTSAQKNPTAFYLCASSILPGASGTDTQYFGPGTRLTVL.